This T cell receptor beta chain was obtained from a study of blood T cell repertoires in COVID-19. Looking at the study overall: Researchers got acute and convalescent COVID-19 samples from the United States, Italy and Spain. T cells, B-cell-depleted T cells, or PBMCs provided the cDNA or gDNA that served as material.

Original data processing: How many nucleated cells were present was estimated from reference gene primer amplification. Repertoires were generated with immunoSEQ multiplex PCR, while TCRdb's copy carries only in-frame clones and drops some. From that table come the V and J calls and clone size; the DNA was used to work out D and trimming. The data show 250,000 to 350,000 clones, with roughly nine tenths seen just once and about 2.2% held by the top ten. This clone was detected once. The CDR3 extends over 13 amino acids. V was pared by 2 bases and J by 4 bases, with 8 bases between. This chain uses TRBV12-3 or TRBV12-4 with TRBJ2-5; possible D gene TRBD2, 5 bases. The sequence derives from a woman between 50 and 59 years old who had recovered from COVID-19. The specimen sequenced was peripheral blood. DNA of the CDR3: TGTGCCAGCAGTTTACCCCGGGGAGAGACCCAGTACTTC. Its translation is CASSLPRGETQYF.